The present TCR beta chain was sequenced within a study of shared clonotypes between healthy human individuals. Produced via immunoSEQ multiplex PCR; TCRdb's table is partial and in-frame only. Of approximately 1.5 million clones detected, roughly 98.5% appear once; the ten largest clones hold over 0.3%. The CDR3 loop spans 16 amino acids. V shed 0 bases and J 3 bases; nucleotides not matched to a gene: 5. Germline V CDR1 and CDR2: SGHRS, YFSETQ. Note on this clone: At the DNA level, this CDR3 is encoded by other sequences in the same sample as well.

Sequencing was carried out using naive CD4+ T cells sorted from blood. Subset described: CD45RA+ positively selected. The V and J genes are TRBV5-1 and TRBJ2-3, with 9 positions matching TRBD2. The receptor comes from a man aged 25-45 years in good health. The CDR3: CASSLGSSGTTDTQYF. DNA of the CDR3: TGCGCCAGCAGCTTGGGGTCTAGCGGGACGACAGATACGCAGTATTTT.